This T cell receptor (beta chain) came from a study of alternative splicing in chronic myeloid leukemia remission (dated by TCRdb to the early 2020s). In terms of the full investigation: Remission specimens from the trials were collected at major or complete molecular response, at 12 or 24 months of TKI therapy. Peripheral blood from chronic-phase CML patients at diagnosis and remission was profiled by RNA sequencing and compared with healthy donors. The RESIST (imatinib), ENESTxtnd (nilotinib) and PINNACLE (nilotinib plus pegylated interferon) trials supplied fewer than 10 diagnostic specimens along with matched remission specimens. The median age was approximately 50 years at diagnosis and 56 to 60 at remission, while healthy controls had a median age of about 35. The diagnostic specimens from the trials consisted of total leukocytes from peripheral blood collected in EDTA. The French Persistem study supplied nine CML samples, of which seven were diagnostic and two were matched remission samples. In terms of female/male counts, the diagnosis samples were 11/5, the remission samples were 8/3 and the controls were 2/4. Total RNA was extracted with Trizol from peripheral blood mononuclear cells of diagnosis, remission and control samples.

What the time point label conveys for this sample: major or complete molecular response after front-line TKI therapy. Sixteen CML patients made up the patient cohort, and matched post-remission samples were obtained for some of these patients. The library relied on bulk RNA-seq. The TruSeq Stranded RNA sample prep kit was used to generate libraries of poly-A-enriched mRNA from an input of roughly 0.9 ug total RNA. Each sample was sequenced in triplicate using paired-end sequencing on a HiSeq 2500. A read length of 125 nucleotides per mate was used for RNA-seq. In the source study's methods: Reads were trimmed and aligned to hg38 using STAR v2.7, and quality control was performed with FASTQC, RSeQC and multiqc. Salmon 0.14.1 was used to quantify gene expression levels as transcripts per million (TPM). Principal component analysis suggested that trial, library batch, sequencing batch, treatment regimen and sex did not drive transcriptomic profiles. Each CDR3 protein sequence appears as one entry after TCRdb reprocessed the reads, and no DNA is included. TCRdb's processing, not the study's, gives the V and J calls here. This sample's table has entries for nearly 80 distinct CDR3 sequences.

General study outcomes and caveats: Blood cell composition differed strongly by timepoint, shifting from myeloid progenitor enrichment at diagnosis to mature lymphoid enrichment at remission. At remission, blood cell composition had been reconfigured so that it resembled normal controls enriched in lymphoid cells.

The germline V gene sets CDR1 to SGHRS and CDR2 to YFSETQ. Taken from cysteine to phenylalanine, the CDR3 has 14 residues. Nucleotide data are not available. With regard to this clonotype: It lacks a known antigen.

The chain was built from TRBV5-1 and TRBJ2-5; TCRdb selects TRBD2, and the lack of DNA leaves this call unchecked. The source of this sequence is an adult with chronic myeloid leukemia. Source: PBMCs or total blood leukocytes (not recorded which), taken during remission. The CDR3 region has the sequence CASSWGAGTETQYF.